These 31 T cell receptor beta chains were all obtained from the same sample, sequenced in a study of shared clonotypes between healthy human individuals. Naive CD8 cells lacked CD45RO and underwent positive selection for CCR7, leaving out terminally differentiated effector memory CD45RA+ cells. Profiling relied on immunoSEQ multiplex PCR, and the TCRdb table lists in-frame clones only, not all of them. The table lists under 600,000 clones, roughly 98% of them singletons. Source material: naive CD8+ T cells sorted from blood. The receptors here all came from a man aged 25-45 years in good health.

The CDR3 DNA follows: TGTGCCAGCAGTTTTTCCAGGGGGCCGTACGAGCAGTACTTC. Translation: CASSFSRGPYEQYF. The J gene is TRBJ2-7, the V gene TRBV27, with 8 positions matching TRBD1. The CDR3 runs 14 residues. CDR1 and CDR2 from the germline V gene are MNHEY and SMNVEV (reference sequence). The junction had 5 bases not matched to a gene; V was cut back by 3 bases and J by 4 bases.

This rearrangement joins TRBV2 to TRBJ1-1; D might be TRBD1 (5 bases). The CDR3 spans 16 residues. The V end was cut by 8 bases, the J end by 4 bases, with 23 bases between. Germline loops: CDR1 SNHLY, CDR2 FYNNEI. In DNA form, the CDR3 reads TGTGCCAGCGTGGGGTTGAACCGGTTAGGGGTCACTGAAGCTTTCTTT. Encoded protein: CASVGLNRLGVTEAFF.

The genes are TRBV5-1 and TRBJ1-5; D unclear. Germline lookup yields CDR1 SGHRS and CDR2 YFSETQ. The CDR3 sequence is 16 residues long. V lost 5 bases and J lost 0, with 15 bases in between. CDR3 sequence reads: CASRPIKDYSNQPQHF. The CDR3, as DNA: TGCGCCAGCAGACCGATCAAGGACTATAGCAATCAGCCCCAGCATTTT.

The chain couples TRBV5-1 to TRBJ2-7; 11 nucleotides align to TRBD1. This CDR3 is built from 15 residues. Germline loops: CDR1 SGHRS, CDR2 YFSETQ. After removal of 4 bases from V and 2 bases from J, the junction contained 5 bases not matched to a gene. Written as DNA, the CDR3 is TGCGCCAGCAGCCAAGGACAGGGGGCCACCTACGAGCAGTACTTC. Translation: CASSQGQGATYEQYF. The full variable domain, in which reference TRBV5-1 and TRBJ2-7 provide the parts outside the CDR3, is KAGVTQTPRYLIKTRGQQVTLSCSPISGHRSVSWYQQTPGQGLQFLFEYFSETQRNKGNFPGRFSGRQFSNSRSEMNVSTLELGDSALYLCASSQGQGATYEQYFGPGTRLTVT.

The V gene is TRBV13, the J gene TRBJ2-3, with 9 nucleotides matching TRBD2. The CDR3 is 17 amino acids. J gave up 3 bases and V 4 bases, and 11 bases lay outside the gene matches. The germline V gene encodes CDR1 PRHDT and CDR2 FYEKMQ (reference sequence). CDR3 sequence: CASSSTEGAGGTDTQYF. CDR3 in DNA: TGTGCCAGCAGCTCAACAGAGGGGGCGGGAGGGACAGATACGCAGTATTTT.

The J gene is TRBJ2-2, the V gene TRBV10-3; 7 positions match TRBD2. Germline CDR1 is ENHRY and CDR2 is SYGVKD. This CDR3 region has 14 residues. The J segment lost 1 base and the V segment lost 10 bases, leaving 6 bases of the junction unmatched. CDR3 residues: CATRAGENTGELFF. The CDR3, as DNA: TGTGCCACAAGGGCGGGAGAGAACACCGGGGAGCTGTTTTTT.

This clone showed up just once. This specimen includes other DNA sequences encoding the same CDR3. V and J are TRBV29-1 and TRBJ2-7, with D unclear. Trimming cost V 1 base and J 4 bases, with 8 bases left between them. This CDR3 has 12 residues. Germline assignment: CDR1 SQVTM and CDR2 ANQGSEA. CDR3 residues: CSVEGREYEQYF. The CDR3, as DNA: TGCAGCGTTGAAGGCAGAGAATACGAGCAGTACTTC.

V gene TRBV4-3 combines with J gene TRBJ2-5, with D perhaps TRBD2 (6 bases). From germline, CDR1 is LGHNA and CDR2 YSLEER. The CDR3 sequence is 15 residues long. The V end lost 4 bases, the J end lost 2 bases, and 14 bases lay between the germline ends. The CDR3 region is CASSRRDSTQETQYF. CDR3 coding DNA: TGCGCCAGCAGCCGCCGGGACTCGACTCAAGAGACCCAGTACTTC.

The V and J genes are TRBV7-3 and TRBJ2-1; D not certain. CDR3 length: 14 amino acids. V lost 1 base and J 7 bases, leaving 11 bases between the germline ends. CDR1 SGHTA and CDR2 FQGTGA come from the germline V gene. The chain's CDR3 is CASSLMGRTNEQFF. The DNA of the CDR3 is TGTGCCAGCAGCTTAATGGGCAGAACTAATGAGCAGTTCTTC.

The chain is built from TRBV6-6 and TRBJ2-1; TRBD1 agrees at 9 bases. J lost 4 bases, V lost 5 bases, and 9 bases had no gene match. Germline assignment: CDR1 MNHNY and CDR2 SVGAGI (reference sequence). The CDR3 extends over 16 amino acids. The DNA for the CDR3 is TGTGCCAGCAGTAACCGAGGGGACAGGGCTTACAATGAGCAGTTCTTC. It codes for CASSNRGDRAYNEQFF.

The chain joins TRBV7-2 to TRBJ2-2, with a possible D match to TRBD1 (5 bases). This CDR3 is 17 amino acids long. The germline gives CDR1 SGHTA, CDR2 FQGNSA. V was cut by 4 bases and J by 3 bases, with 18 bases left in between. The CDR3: CASSSGVGRWDTGELFF. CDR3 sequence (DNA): TGTGCCAGCAGCTCCGGCGTGGGGCGTTGGGACACCGGGGAGCTGTTTTTT.

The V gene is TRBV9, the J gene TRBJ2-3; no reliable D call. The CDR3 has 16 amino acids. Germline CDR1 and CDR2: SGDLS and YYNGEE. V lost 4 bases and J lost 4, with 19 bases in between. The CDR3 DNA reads TGTGCCAGCAGCACCCCCCGTGCCGGGTCTGCAGATACGCAGTATTTT. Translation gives CASSTPRAGSADTQYF. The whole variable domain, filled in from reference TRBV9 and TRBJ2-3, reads DSGVTQTPKHLITATGQRVTLRCSPRSGDLSVYWYQQSLDQGLQFLIQYYNGEERAKGNILERFSAQQFPDLHSELNLSSLELGDSALYFCASSTPRAGSADTQYFGPGTRLTVL.

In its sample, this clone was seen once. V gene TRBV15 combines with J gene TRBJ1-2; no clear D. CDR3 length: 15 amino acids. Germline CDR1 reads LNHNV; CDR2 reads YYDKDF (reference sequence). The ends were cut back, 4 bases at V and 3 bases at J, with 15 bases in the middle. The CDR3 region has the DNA TGTGCCACCAGCAAAGATTACGGGCGTCACTATGGCTACACCTTC. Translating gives CATSKDYGRHYGYTF.

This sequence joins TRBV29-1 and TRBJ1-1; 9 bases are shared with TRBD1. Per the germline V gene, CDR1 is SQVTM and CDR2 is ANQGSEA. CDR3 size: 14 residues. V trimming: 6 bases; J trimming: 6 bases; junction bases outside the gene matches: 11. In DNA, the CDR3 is TGCAGCGTCAGCGACAGGGGGGGTCGTCCTGAAGCTTTCTTT. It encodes CSVSDRGGRPEAFF.

The CDR3 sequence is CASSLTSGSLGEQFF. DNA for the CDR3: TGTGCCAGCAGCCTGACTAGCGGGAGCCTAGGTGAGCAGTTCTTC. This chain connects TRBV7-7 to TRBJ2-1, with TRBD2 identical over 12 bases. Per the germline V gene, CDR1 is SSHAT and CDR2 is FNYEAQ (reference sequence). There are 15 residues in the CDR3. Trimming took 5 bases from V and 9 from J; bases not matched to a gene: 8.

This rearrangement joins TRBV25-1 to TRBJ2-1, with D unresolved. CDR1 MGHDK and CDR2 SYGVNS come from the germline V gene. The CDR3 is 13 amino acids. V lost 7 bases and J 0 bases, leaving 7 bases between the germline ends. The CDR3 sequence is CASTQSSYNEQFF. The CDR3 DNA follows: TGTGCCAGCACACAAAGCTCCTACAATGAGCAGTTCTTC.

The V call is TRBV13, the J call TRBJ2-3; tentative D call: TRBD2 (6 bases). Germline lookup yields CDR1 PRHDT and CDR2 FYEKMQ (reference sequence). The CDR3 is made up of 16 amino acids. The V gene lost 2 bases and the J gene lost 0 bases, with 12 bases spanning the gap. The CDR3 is CASSLIAGLSTDTQYF. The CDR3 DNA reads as TGTGCCAGCAGCTTAATCGCGGGACTGAGCACAGATACGCAGTATTTT.

The CDR3 here is CASSSVVAGGSDTQYF. The CDR3 bases are TGTGCCAGCAGCTCCGTCGTAGCGGGAGGCTCAGATACGCAGTATTTT. This chain links TRBV7-9 with TRBJ2-3, with TRBD2 matching 10 bases. V lost 4 bases and J lost 4; bases outside the gene matches: 8. CDR1 and CDR2 (germline): SEHNR, FQNEAQ (reference sequence). The CDR3 contains 16 residues.

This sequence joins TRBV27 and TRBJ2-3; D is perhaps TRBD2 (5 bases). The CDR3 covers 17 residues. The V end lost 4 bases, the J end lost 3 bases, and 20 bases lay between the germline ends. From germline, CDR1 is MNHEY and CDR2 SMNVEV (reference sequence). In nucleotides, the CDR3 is TGTGCCAGCAGTTCCAACCTCGACGGGGAACGGACAGATACGCAGTATTTT. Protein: CASSSNLDGERTDTQYF.

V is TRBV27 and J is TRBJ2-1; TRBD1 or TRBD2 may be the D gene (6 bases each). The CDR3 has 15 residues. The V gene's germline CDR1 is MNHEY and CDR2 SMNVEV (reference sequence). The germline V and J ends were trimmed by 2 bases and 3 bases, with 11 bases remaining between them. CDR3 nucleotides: TGTGCCAGCAGTTTAAGGGGGGATTTCTACAATGAGCAGTTCTTC. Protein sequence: CASSLRGDFYNEQFF.

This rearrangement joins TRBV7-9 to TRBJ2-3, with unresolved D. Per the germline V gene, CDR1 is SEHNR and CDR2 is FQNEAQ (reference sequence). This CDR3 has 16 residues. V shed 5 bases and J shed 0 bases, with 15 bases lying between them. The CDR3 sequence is CASSTGLGPSTDTQYF. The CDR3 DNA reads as TGTGCCAGCAGCACCGGTCTCGGGCCAAGCACAGATACGCAGTATTTT.

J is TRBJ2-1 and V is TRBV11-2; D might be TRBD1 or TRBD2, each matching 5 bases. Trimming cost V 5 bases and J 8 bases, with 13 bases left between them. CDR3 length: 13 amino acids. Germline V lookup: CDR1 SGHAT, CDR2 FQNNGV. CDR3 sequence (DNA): TGTGCCAGCAGCGACTCACCGGGGCATGAGCAGTTCTTC. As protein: CASSDSPGHEQFF. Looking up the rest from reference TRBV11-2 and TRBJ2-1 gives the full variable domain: EAGVAQSPRYKIIEKRQSVAFWCNPISGHATLYWYQQILGQGPKLLIQFQNNGVVDDSQLPKDRFSAERLKGVDSTLKIQPAKLEDSAVYLCASSDSPGHEQFFGPGTRLTVL.

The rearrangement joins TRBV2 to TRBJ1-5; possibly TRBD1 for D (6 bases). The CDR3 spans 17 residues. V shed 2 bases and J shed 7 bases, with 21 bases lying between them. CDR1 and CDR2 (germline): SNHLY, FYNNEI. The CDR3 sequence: CASSEKGRGPNVQPQHF. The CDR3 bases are TGTGCCAGCAGTGAAAAGGGTCGGGGGCCTAACGTCCAGCCCCAGCATTTT.

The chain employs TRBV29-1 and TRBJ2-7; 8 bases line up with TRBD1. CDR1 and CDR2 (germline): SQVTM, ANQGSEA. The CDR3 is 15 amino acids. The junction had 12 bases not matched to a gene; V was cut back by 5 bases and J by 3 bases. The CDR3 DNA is TGCAGCGTTTGGAGCCTGACAGGGGAGGACTACGAGCAGTACTTC. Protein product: CSVWSLTGEDYEQYF.

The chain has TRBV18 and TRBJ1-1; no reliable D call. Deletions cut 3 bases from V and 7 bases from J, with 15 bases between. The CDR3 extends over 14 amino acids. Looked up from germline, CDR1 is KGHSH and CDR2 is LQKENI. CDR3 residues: CASSPTGRVLEAFF. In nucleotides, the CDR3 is TGTGCCAGCTCACCTACTGGACGGGTACTTGAAGCTTTCTTT. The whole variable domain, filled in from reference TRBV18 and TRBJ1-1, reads NAGVMQNPRHLVRRRGQEARLRCSPMKGHSHVYWYRQLPEEGLKFMVYLQKENIIDESGMPKERFSAEFPKEGPSILRIQQVVRGDSAAYFCASSPTGRVLEAFFGQGTRLTVV.

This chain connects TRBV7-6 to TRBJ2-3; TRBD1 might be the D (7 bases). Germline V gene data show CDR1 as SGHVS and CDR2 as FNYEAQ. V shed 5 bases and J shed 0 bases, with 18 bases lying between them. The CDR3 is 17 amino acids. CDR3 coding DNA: TGTGCCAGCAGCCCTCGGGGGACAGTCCTTAGCACAGATACGCAGTATTTT. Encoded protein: CASSPRGTVLSTDTQYF.

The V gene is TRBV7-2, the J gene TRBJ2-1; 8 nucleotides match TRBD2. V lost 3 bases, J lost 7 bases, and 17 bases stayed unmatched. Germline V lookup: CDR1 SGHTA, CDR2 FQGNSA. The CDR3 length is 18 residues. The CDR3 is CASSFDLPTGLVLNEQFF. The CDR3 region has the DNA TGTGCCAGCAGCTTTGACCTACCTACGGGACTAGTCTTAAATGAGCAGTTCTTC.

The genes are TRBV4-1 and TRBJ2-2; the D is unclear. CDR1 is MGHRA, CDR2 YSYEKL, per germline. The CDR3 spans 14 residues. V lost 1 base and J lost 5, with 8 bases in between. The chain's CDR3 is CASSQGPQTGELFF. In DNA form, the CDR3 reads TGCGCCAGCAGCCAAGGCCCCCAAACCGGGGAGCTGTTTTTT.

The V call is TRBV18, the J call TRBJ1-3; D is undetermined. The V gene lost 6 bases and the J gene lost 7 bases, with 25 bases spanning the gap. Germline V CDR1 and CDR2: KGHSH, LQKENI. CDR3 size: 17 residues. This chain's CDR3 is CASSPVFDQTVRNTIYF. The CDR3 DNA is TGTGCCAGCTCCCCAGTGTTTGACCAAACCGTTCGGAACACCATATATTTT.

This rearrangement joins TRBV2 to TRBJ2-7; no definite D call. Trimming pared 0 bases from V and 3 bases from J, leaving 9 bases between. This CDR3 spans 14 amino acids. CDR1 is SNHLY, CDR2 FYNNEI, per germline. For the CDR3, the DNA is TGTGCCAGCAGTGAAGCGCTGGCGGACTACGAGCAGTACTTC. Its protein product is CASSEALADYEQYF.

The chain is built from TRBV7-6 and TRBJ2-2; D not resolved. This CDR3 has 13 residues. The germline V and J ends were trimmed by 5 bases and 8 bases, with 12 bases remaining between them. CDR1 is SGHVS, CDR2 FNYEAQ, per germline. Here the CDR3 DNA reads TGTGCCAGCAGCGGCGCTGTAGCTGGGGAGCTGTTTTTT. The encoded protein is CASSGAVAGELFF. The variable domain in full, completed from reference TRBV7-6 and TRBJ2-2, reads GAGVSQSPRYKVTKRGQDVALRCDPISGHVSLYWYRQALGQGPEFLTYFNYEAQQDKSGLPNDRFSAERPEGSISTLTIQRTEQRDSAMYRCASSGAVAGELFFGEGSRLTVL.